This TCR beta chain was identified during a study of T cell responses to AZD1222 COVID-19 vaccine. Second-dose recipients at about 4 or about 12 weeks were treated as one pooled group. Sequencing was performed with immunoSEQ multiplex PCR; in TCRdb, only in-frame clones are kept and a portion is missing. The table has approximately 140,000 clones, 85% to 95% seen once. This clone is a singleton in its sample. From germline, CDR1 is SGHAT and CDR2 FQNNGV. With V trimmed by 5 bases and J by 7 bases, 12 bases remained unmatched. This CDR3 region has 15 residues. The input for sequencing was peripheral blood, taken 28 days after the second AZD1222 dose. This chain uses TRBV11-2 with TRBJ1-2; 8 positions match TRBD1. This sequence originates from an adult who received the AZD1222 COVID-19 vaccine. CDR3 amino acids: CASSPRTGRKGGYTF. The CDR3 DNA reads TGTGCCAGCAGCCCGCGGACAGGGAGAAAAGGTGGCTACACCTTC.